The 18 T cell receptor beta chains presented below share a single source sample, sequenced in a study of CD8+CD57+ T cells in acquired aplastic anemia (dated by TCRdb to about 2018). The sequencing machine was an Illumina HiSeq 2000. Genomic DNA was used as template for profiling of TCR beta VDJ combinations and CDR3 sequences. The raw public reads went through TCRdb reprocessing: fastp at Q25, MiXCR clone calling, in-frame beta chains kept. Rows are unified per CDR3 protein, each entry keeping the most common DNA and genes. This sample has some 170,000 distinct CDR3 sequences in its table, and 47% of those were observed once. In total, the top ten clones hold over 0.95% of the sample. Patients chosen for sequencing had shown expansion of CD8+CD57+ cells by flow cytometry. What was sequenced was sorted CD4+, CD8+, or CD8+CD57+ T cells (not recorded which) from PBMCs. The origin of the receptors is a human donor with aplastic anemia.

J is TRBJ2-7 and V is TRBV7-9; D is unclear. CDR1 is SEHNR and CDR2 is FQNEAQ in the germline V gene (reference sequence). The length of the CDR3 is 12 residues. V lost 5 bases, J lost 0 bases, and 5 bases lay in between. The CDR3: CASSGHSYEQYF. DNA for the CDR3: TGTGCCAGCAGCGGTCACTCCTACGAGCAGTACTTC.

This clonotype was observed many times. V gene TRBV6-6 combines with J gene TRBJ2-1, with D possibly matching TRBD1 (5 bases). V was clipped by 2 bases and J by 5 bases, with 13 bases between them. Germline V gives CDR1 MNHNY, CDR2 SVGAGI (reference sequence). The CDR3 runs 15 residues. The CDR3 loop is CASSYDSQGNNEQFF. CDR3 sequence (DNA): TGTGCCAGCAGTTACGACAGTCAGGGTAACAATGAGCAGTTCTTC.

This clonotype was seen a few times. This sequence joins TRBV7-9 and TRBJ1-2; D is ambiguous. V gave up 1 base and J gave up 3 bases, with 9 bases separating them. This CDR3 spans 14 amino acids. The germline CDR1 and CDR2 sequences are SEHNR and FQNEAQ (reference sequence). CDR3 sequence (DNA): TGTGCCAGCAGCTTAGAAGCTAGGGACTATGGCTACACCTTC. Translation gives CASSLEARDYGYTF. Complete variable domain (other parts from reference TRBV7-9 and TRBJ1-2): DTGVSQNPRHKITKRGQNVTFRCDPISEHNRLYWYRQTLGQGPEFLTYFQNEAQLEKSRLLSDRFSAERPKGSFSTLEIQRTEQGDSAMYLCASSLEARDYGYTFGSGTRLTVV.

This rearrangement joins TRBV15 to TRBJ2-3; D possibly corresponds to TRBD1 (6 bases). V lost 8 bases, J lost 4 bases, and 13 bases lay in between. Germline V gives CDR1 LNHNV, CDR2 YYDKDF (reference sequence). This CDR3 spans 13 amino acids. The CDR3 region has the DNA TGTGCCACCGGGGGCAGGGGAGCAGATACGCAGTATTTT. This sequence encodes CATGGRGADTQYF.

The chain links TRBV6-5 to TRBJ1-2, with D tentatively TRBD1 (5 bases). Germline V gene data show CDR1 as MNHEY and CDR2 as SVGAGI. This CDR3 has 16 residues. V lost 0 bases and J lost 2, with 13 bases in between. The CDR3: CASSYSTLTENYGYTF. DNA for the CDR3: TGTGCCAGCAGTTACTCCACTCTGACAGAGAACTATGGCTACACCTTC.

DNA for the CDR3: TGTGCCATCAGTGAAGGGGGGCATGGGCTCACAGATACGCAGTATTTT. Amino acid sequence: CAISEGGHGLTDTQYF. The rearrangement links TRBV10-3 to TRBJ2-3; possibly TRBD1 or TRBD2 for D (6 bases each). Between the trimmed V and J ends, which lost 3 bases and 2 bases, there was a span of 15 bases. Germline CDR1 is ENHRY and CDR2 is SYGVKD. CDR3 size: 16 residues.

The chain employs TRBV24-1 and TRBJ2-1; maybe TRBD1 (5 bases). This CDR3 has 13 amino acids. Trimming took 2 bases from V and 9 from J, leaving 10 bases between them. Germline CDR1 reads KGHDR; CDR2 reads SFDVKD. DNA for the CDR3: TGTGCCACCAGTGATTCGACAGACGTTGAGCAGTTCTTC. It codes for CATSDSTDVEQFF.

The chain links TRBV9 to TRBJ2-3, with D perhaps matching TRBD2 (5 bases). V lost 4 bases to trimming and J lost 4 bases, with 13 bases between them. Per germline, CDR1 SGDLS and CDR2 YYNGEE. This CDR3 spans 14 amino acids. CDR3 nucleotide sequence: TGTGCCAGCAGCTCTTCGGTGAGGGCAGATACGCAGTATTTT. Translation: CASSSSVRADTQYF.

V is TRBV24-1 and J is TRBJ1-2; no clear D. Trimming removed 2 bases at V and 3 bases at J, with 12 bases between. This CDR3 comprises 15 residues. Looked up from germline, CDR1 is KGHDR and CDR2 is SFDVKD. CDR3 in DNA: TGTGCCACCAGTGATTCGAGAGGGCCGGACTATGGCTACACCTTC. Its translation is CATSDSRGPDYGYTF.

Comments on this clonotype: The conserved phenylalanine or tryptophan normally closing the CDR3 is absent here, so this likely arose from a read error. This rearrangement joins TRBV12-3 or TRBV12-4 to TRBJ1-6; no definite D call. This CDR3 spans 17 amino acids. Trimming pared 2 bases from V and 0 bases from J, leaving 11 bases between. CDR3 in DNA: TGTGCCAGCAGTTTATCCCCACAGAGCTCCTATAATTCACCCCTCCACTCT. It encodes CASSLSPQSSYNSPLHS.

The chain joins TRBV3-1 to TRBJ2-7; TRBD1 matches at 9 bases. CDR1 is LGHDT and CDR2 is YNNKEL in the germline V gene (reference sequence). J lost 1 base, V lost 3 bases, and 4 bases had no gene match. CDR3 length: 15 residues. CDR3 sequence (DNA): TGTGCCAGCAGCCATCGACAGGGGGGTTCCTACGAGCAGTACTTC. Residues: CASSHRQGGSYEQYF.

This clonotype was detected ten times or more. CDR3 DNA sequence: TGTGCCAGCAGTTTCACAGACAGGGTCCAAGAGACCCAGTACTTC. It translates to CASSFTDRVQETQYF. J is TRBJ2-5 and V is TRBV7-9, with 7 bases lining up with TRBD1. The germline gives CDR1 SEHNR, CDR2 FQNEAQ (reference sequence). The CDR3 has 15 residues. Trimming at V came to 6 bases and at J to 1 base, leaving 8 bases not matched to a gene.

The V call is TRBV10-3, the J call TRBJ1-3; D is uncertain. CDR3 size: 15 residues. Germline V gene data show CDR1 as ENHRY and CDR2 as SYGVKD. V gave up 4 bases and J gave up 3 bases, with 13 bases separating them. The CDR3, as DNA: TGTGCCATCAGTGGGTGGGGATCAGTTGGAAACACCATATATTTT. Translating gives CAISGWGSVGNTIYF.

The rearrangement links TRBV7-9 to TRBJ1-2; D not resolved. There are 12 residues in the CDR3. Trimming cost V 2 bases and J 7 bases, with 8 bases left between them. Germline lookup yields CDR1 SEHNR and CDR2 FQNEAQ (reference sequence). The CDR3 nucleotides read TGTGCCAGCAGCTTACGGCCGGCTGGCTACACCTTC. It encodes CASSLRPAGYTF.

J is TRBJ1-5 and V is TRBV19, with TRBD1 as a possible D gene (6 bases). CDR1 and CDR2 (germline): LNHDA, SQIVND (reference sequence). CDR3 length equals 14 residues. V lost 5 bases and J lost 6, with 14 bases in between. CDR3 amino acids: CASSSGAESQPQHF. The CDR3 region has the DNA TGTGCCAGTAGTTCAGGGGCTGAGAGTCAGCCCCAGCATTTT.

This clonotype was counted many times. This rearrangement joins TRBV20-1 to TRBJ2-3, with a weak D call TRBD2 (6 bases). With 5 bases removed from V and 0 bases from J, the gap between germline ends came to 12 bases. Germline V lookup: CDR1 DFQATT, CDR2 SNEGSKA (reference sequence). This CDR3 spans 14 amino acids. The CDR3 protein is CSAVPGLSTDTQYF. Here the CDR3 DNA reads TGCAGTGCTGTTCCGGGACTTAGCACAGATACGCAGTATTTT.

This clonotype was seen many times. The chain employs TRBV27 and TRBJ2-5, with D unclear. CDR3 length: 13 residues. Germline CDR1 and CDR2: MNHEY and SMNVEV (reference sequence). The V gene lost 0 bases and the J gene lost 2 bases, with 4 bases spanning the gap. CDR3 bases: TGTGCCAGCAGTTTATCTGGGCAAGAGACCCAGTACTTC. Translated: CASSLSGQETQYF.

The rearrangement uses TRBV7-2 and TRBJ1-1; possible D gene TRBD1, 5 bases. The V end lost 3 bases, the J end lost 1 base, and 9 bases lay between the germline ends. CDR3 size: 14 residues. CDR1 is SGHTA, CDR2 FQGNSA, per germline. The CDR3 DNA follows: TGTGCCAGCAGCTTTACAGGAGGGAACACTGAAGCTTTCTTT. Protein sequence: CASSFTGGNTEAFF. Full variable domain (outside the CDR3, taken from reference TRBV7-2 and TRBJ1-1): GAGVSQSPSNKVTEKGKDVELRCDPISGHTALYWYRQSLGQGLEFLIYFQGNSAPDKSGLPSDRFSAERTGGSVSTLTIQRTQQEDSAVYLCASSFTGGNTEAFFGQGTRLTVV.